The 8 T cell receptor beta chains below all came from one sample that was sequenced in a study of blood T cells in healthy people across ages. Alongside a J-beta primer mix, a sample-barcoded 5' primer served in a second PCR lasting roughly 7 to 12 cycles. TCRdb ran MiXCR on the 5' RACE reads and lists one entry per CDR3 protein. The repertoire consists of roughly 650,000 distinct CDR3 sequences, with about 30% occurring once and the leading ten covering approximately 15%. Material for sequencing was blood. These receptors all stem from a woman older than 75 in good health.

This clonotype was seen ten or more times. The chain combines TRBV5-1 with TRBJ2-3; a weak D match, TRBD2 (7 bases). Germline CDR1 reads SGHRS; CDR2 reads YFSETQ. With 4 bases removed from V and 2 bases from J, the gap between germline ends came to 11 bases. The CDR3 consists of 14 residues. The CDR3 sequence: CASSRGGATDTQYF. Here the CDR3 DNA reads TGCGCCAGCAGCAGGGGGGGGGCCACAGATACGCAGTATTTT.

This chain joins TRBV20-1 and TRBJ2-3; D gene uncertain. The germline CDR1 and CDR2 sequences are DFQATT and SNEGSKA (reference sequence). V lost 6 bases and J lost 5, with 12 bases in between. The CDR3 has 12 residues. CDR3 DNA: TGCAGTGCCTCCCATCGCTTAGATACGCAGTATTTT. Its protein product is CSASHRLDTQYF.

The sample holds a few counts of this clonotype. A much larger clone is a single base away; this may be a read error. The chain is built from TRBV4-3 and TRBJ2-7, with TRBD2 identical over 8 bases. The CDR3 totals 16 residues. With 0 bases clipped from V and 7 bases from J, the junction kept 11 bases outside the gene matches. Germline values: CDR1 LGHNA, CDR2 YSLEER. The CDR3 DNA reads TGCGCCAGCAGCCAAGAGAGAGCGGGGGCCCGTCCGGAGCAGTACTTC. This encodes CASSQERAGARPEQYF.

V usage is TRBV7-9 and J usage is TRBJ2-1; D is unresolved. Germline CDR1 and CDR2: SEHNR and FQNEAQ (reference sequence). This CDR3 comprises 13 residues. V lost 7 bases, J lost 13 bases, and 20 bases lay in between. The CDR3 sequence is CASTWVVGETQFF. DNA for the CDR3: TGTGCCAGCACCTGGGTGGTTGGAGAGACCCAGTTCTTC. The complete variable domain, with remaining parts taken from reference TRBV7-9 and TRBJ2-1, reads DTGVSQNPRHKITKRGQNVTFRCDPISEHNRLYWYRQTLGQGPEFLTYFQNEAQLEKSRLLSDRFSAERPKGSFSTLEIQRTEQGDSAMYLCASTWVVGETQFFGPGTRLTVL.

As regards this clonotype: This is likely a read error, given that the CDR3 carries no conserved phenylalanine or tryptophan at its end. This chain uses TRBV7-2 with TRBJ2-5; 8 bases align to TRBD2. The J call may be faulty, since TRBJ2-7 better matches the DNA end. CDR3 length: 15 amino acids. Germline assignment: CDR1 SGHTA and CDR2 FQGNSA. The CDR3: CASRPGGGNNYEQYC. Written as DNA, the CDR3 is TGTGCCAGCAGGCCGGGGGGGGGAAATAACTACGAGCAGTACTGC.

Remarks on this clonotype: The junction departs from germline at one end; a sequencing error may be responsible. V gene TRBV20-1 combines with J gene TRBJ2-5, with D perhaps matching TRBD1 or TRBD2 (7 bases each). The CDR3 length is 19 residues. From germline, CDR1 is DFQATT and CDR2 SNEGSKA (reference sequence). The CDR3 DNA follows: TGCAGTGCTAGAGATTCTCCAACAGGGGTCGGGAGGTACCAAGAGACTCAGTACTTC. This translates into CSARDSPTGVGRYQETQYF.

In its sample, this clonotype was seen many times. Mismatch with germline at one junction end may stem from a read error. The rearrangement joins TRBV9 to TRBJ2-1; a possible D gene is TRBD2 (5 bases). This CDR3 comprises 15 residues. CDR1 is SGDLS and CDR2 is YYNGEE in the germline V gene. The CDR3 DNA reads TGTGCCAGCCAACCGAGAGTGGACTCCGACAATGAGCAGTTCTTC. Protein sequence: CASQPRVDSDNEQFF.

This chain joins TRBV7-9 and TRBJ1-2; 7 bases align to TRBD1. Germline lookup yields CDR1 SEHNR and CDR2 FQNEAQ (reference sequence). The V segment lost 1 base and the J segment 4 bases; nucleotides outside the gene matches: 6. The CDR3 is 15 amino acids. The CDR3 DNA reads TGTGCCAGCAGCTTAGGGGGGGGACAGCTCTATGGCTACACCTTC. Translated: CASSLGGGQLYGYTF.